These 27 T cell receptor beta chains originate from one sample sequenced in a study of blood T cells in healthy people across ages. With a J-beta primer mix and a sample-barcoded 5' primer, a second PCR ran about 6 to 11 cycles. Using its own MiXCR run on the 5' RACE reads, TCRdb lists one record per CDR3 protein. Of some 760,000 distinct CDR3 sequences in the sample, approximately 25% were seen once. This same sample was also taken into another study, of T cells of mothers and their children.

Sample: blood. The receptors originated from a boy between 10 and 17 years old in good health.

V gene TRBV5-5 combines with J gene TRBJ2-6; 7 nucleotides agree with TRBD2. This CDR3 region has 18 residues. The germline V gene encodes CDR1 SGHKS and CDR2 YYEKEE (reference sequence). J lost 0 bases, V lost 4 bases, and 10 bases had no gene match. CDR3 protein: CASSPVAGVGSGANVLTF. The CDR3 nucleotides read TGTGCCAGCAGCCCCGTGGCGGGGGTGGGCTCTGGGGCCAACGTCCTGACTTTC. Full variable domain (remainder filled in from reference TRBV5-5 and TRBJ2-6): DAGVTQSPTHLIKTRGQQVTLRCSPISGHKSVSWYQQVLGQGPQFIFQYYEKEERGRGNFPDRFSARQFPNYSSELNVNALLLGDSALYLCASSPVAGVGSGANVLTFGAGSRLTVL.

The V gene is TRBV7-9, the J gene TRBJ1-1; possibly TRBD1 for D (5 bases). Between the trimmed V and J ends, which lost 5 bases and 8 bases, there was a span of 12 bases. This CDR3 has 12 residues. Germline V CDR1 and CDR2: SEHNR, FQNEAQ (reference sequence). For the CDR3, the DNA is TGTGCCAGCAGCATCTCCGGGACCGAAGCTTTCTTT. Protein product: CASSISGTEAFF.

This clonotype showed up just once. This chain links TRBV7-2 with TRBJ1-1; tentatively, D is TRBD1 (5 bases). CDR3 length: 15 amino acids. Germline V gene lookup returns CDR1 SGHTA and CDR2 FQGNSA. Trimming took 3 bases from V and 5 from J, leaving 16 bases between them. CDR3 sequence reads: CASSFGQGKGTEAFF. CDR3 DNA: TGTGCCAGCAGCTTTGGGCAGGGAAAAGGGACTGAAGCTTTCTTT.

The genes are TRBV6-1 and TRBJ2-7; 7 nucleotides line up with TRBD2. The germline V gene has CDR1 MNHNS and CDR2 SASEGT. Trimming cost V 4 bases and J 3 bases; bases outside gene matches: 3. CDR3 size: 13 residues. The CDR3 loop is CASSGGGIYEQYF. The CDR3 DNA sequence: TGTGCCAGCAGTGGGGGAGGGATCTACGAGCAGTACTTC.

V gene TRBV12-3 or TRBV12-4 combines with J gene TRBJ2-3, with 12 bases lining up with TRBD2. V lost 6 bases and J lost 14; bases outside the gene matches: 18. The CDR3 spans 16 residues. In DNA, the CDR3 is TGTGCCAGCAGCACGATACTAGCGGGGGGTATGTTTCGGGTGTATTTT. Translation: CASSTILAGGMFRVYF.

This clonotype was picked up a small number of times. The V call is TRBV7-9, the J call TRBJ2-1; 9 bases fit TRBD2. This CDR3 is 16 amino acids long. CDR1 and CDR2 (germline): SEHNR, FQNEAQ (reference sequence). V dropped 5 bases and J dropped 8; count of bases not matched to a gene: 13. CDR3 sequence reads: CASSPPKGLAFDEQFF. CDR3 sequence (DNA): TGTGCCAGCAGCCCCCCTAAGGGACTAGCTTTCGATGAGCAGTTCTTC.

V and J are TRBV12-3 or TRBV12-4 and TRBJ2-6; no reliable D call. V lost 7 bases, J lost 0 bases, and 7 bases lay in between. CDR3 size: 14 residues. CDR3 bases: TGTGCCAGCAACCCAAACTCTGGGGCCAACGTCCTGACTTTC. Translated: CASNPNSGANVLTF.

The V and J genes are TRBV10-3 and TRBJ2-1; 9 bases match TRBD2. In germline, CDR1 is ENHRY, CDR2 SYGVKD. With V trimmed by 4 bases and J by 5 bases, 6 bases remained unmatched. This CDR3 is built from 15 residues. For the CDR3, the DNA is TGTGCCATCAGTGCGACTAGCGGATCAAACAATGAGCAGTTCTTC. It translates to CAISATSGSNNEQFF.

The chain links TRBV2 to TRBJ2-7; 9 bases are a match to TRBD2. With the DNA end fitting TRBJ2-1 better, the J assignment may be wrong. The CDR3 totals 15 residues. The germline gives CDR1 SNHLY, CDR2 FYNNEI. Here the CDR3 reads CASSKRTSDDYEQFF. The DNA for the CDR3 is TGTGCCAGCAGTAAAAGGACTAGCGATGATTATGAGCAGTTCTTC.

V is TRBV5-5 and J is TRBJ2-3; 7 positions agree with TRBD2. The CDR3 consists of 15 residues. The trim removed 0 bases at V and 1 base at J, leaving 2 bases unmatched. The germline CDR1 and CDR2 sequences are SGHKS and YYEKEE (reference sequence). For the CDR3, the DNA is TGTGCCAGCAGCTTGGGGGGACTACGCACAGATACGCAGTATTTT. Its protein is CASSLGGLRTDTQYF.

This clonotype was detected only a few times. The gene calls are TRBV27 and TRBJ2-5, with 7 bases identical to TRBD2. The J call may be in error: the DNA end matches TRBJ2-1 better. There are 15 residues in the CDR3. CDR1 is MNHEY and CDR2 is SMNVEV in the germline V gene (reference sequence). The CDR3 DNA is TGTGCCAGCAGTCCCCTGGGGGGGAGAGACAATGAGCAGTTCTTC. Translation: CASSPLGGRDNEQFF.

This clonotype was found a few times. It may be a read error: a sequence one base away is much more abundant. The chain is built from TRBV2 and TRBJ2-5; D is perhaps TRBD1 (6 bases). This CDR3 contains 11 residues. Germline V gives CDR1 SNHLY, CDR2 FYNNEI. For the CDR3, the DNA is TGTGCCGGCAGGGGTGGGCTGACCCAGTACTTC. It specifies CAGRGGLTQYF.

Only a few counts were recorded for this clonotype. The chain is built from TRBV4-3 and TRBJ2-1, with D tentatively TRBD2 (6 bases). V was clipped by 5 bases and J by 6 bases, with 11 bases between them. The CDR3 sequence is 13 residues long. From germline, CDR1 is LGHNA and CDR2 YSLEER. Written as DNA, the CDR3 is TGCGCCAGCAGCGAGGACTACGGCAATGAGCAGTTCTTC. This translates into CASSEDYGNEQFF.

The gene calls are TRBV7-2 and TRBJ2-7, with D tentatively TRBD1 or TRBD2 (5 bases each). This CDR3 contains 16 residues. V gave up 5 bases and J gave up 2 bases, with 19 bases separating them. Per the germline V gene, CDR1 is SGHTA and CDR2 is FQGNSA. CDR3 DNA sequence: TGTGCCAGCAGCCCTGGGACGGTGTGGGCCACCTACGAGCAGTACTTC. Protein sequence: CASSPGTVWATYEQYF.

The chain carries TRBV5-1 and TRBJ2-2; D gene ambiguous. This CDR3 has 14 amino acids. Germline values: CDR1 SGHRS, CDR2 YFSETQ. V lost 4 bases, J lost 5 bases, and 12 bases lay in between. DNA of the CDR3: TGCGCCAGCAGCACATTGCATCCTACCGGGGAGCTGTTTTTT. It translates to CASSTLHPTGELFF.

The J gene is TRBJ1-1, the V gene TRBV18; the D gene is possibly TRBD1 (5 bases). CDR1 KGHSH and CDR2 LQKENI come from the germline V gene. The CDR3 runs 14 residues. V was clipped by 6 bases and J by 0 bases, with 11 bases between them. The CDR3 spells CASSLPTVNTEAFF. The CDR3 coding sequence is TGTGCCAGCTCTCTACCGACAGTGAACACTGAAGCTTTCTTT.

This clonotype has more than one count but fewer than ten. The genes are TRBV6-2 or TRBV6-3 and TRBJ2-2; 8 bases are a match to TRBD1. The V and J ends lost 6 bases and 8 bases, in that order; junction bases with no gene match: 14. CDR1 is MNHEY and CDR2 is SVGEGT in the germline V gene. The CDR3 runs to 16 residues. CDR3 sequence: CASRRPTGVTPGELFF. The DNA of the CDR3 is TGTGCCAGCAGGAGGCCGACAGGGGTAACACCGGGGGAGCTGTTTTTT.

This clonotype was seen more than once but under ten times. This chain joins TRBV4-1 and TRBJ1-2; D unresolved. CDR3 length equals 13 residues. V lost 10 bases and J lost 2, with 14 bases in between. Germline loops: CDR1 MGHRA, CDR2 YSYEKL. The CDR3 DNA reads TGCGCCACCTTTACGCTGGGCAACTATGGCTACACCTTC. Translation: CATFTLGNYGYTF.

The chain recombines TRBV19 with TRBJ2-5, with D perhaps matching TRBD2 (5 bases). V was cut by 5 bases and J by 0 bases, with 13 bases left in between. Germline CDR1 and CDR2: LNHDA and SQIVND (reference sequence). The CDR3 has 15 amino acids. CDR3 sequence (DNA): TGTGCCAGTAGTGCCCGGGGTTGGTACCAAGAGACCCAGTACTTC. Its translation: CASSARGWYQETQYF.

This chain joins TRBV4-3 and TRBJ2-1; D gene unclear. With 2 bases removed from V and 3 bases from J, the gap between germline ends came to 14 bases. In germline, CDR1 is LGHNA, CDR2 YSLEER. CDR3 length: 16 residues. CDR3 loop: CASSQSFQELYNEQFF. The DNA for the CDR3 is TGCGCCAGCAGCCAATCGTTTCAGGAGCTCTACAATGAGCAGTTCTTC.

This clonotype was recorded many times. The chain carries TRBV7-2 and TRBJ2-1; D might be TRBD2 (6 bases). Germline V gene data show CDR1 as SGHTA and CDR2 as FQGNSA. The CDR3 covers 15 residues. Trimming left V 1 base short and J 2 bases short, with 9 bases between. The CDR3 DNA is TGTGCCAGCAGCTTAGGTTTAGCGGCCTACAATGAGCAGTTCTTC. It codes for CASSLGLAAYNEQFF.

This clonotype showed up just a few times. V gene TRBV20-1 combines with J gene TRBJ2-5, with 12 nucleotides matching TRBD2. The J call may be mistaken, given a closer DNA end match to TRBJ2-7. The germline V gene encodes CDR1 DFQATT and CDR2 SNEGSKA (reference sequence). The CDR3 loop spans 13 amino acids. The CDR3 is CSARLAGDGEQYF. CDR3 nucleotide sequence: TGCAGTGCTCGACTAGCGGGAGATGGCGAGCAGTACTTC.

CDR3 sequence (DNA): TGCAGCGTACTAGCGGATATATACAATGAGCAGTTCTTC. Amino acid sequence: CSVLADIYNEQFF. The chain is built from TRBV29-1 and TRBJ2-1; 8 bases line up with TRBD2. V lost 6 bases to trimming and J lost 4 bases; unmatched junction nucleotides: 5. Germline V gives CDR1 SQVTM, CDR2 ANQGSEA. The CDR3 runs 13 residues.

This clonotype was counted only a few times. The chain employs TRBV6-2 or TRBV6-3 and TRBJ2-3; D not resolved. The CDR3 loop spans 13 amino acids. Trimming removed 5 bases at V and 6 bases at J, with 12 bases between. In germline, CDR1 is MNHEY, CDR2 SVGEGT. The CDR3 region is CASSPILVDTQYF. The CDR3 nucleotides are TGTGCCAGCAGTCCCATCCTAGTGGATACGCAGTATTTT.

V usage is TRBV20-1 and J usage is TRBJ1-3; tentative D call: TRBD1 (5 bases). The CDR3 covers 16 residues. V gave up 5 bases and J gave up 0 bases, with 17 bases separating them. From germline, CDR1 is DFQATT and CDR2 SNEGSKA (reference sequence). CDR3 in amino acids: CSAPSRDSSSGNTIYF. The CDR3 region has the DNA TGCAGTGCTCCCAGCCGGGACTCAAGCTCTGGAAACACCATATATTTT.

This clonotype was seen only a few times. The chain is built from TRBV20-1 and TRBJ2-2, with D possibly being TRBD2 (5 bases). Germline assignment: CDR1 DFQATT and CDR2 SNEGSKA (reference sequence). The CDR3 runs 14 residues. V gave up 0 bases and J gave up 1 base, with 6 bases separating them. CDR3 loop: CSARDGKNTGELFF. CDR3 nucleotides: TGCAGTGCTAGAGACGGGAAGAACACCGGGGAGCTGTTTTTT.

This clonotype was seen only a few times. This chain uses TRBV7-2 with TRBJ1-6; 7 bases align to TRBD1. CDR1 SGHTA and CDR2 FQGNSA come from the germline V gene. CDR3 length: 15 residues. The V segment lost 1 base and the J segment 10 bases; nucleotides outside the gene matches: 7. The CDR3 sequence: CASSLEGRGWSPLHF. The CDR3 nucleotides are TGTGCCAGCAGCTTAGAAGGCAGGGGGTGGTCACCCCTCCACTTT.